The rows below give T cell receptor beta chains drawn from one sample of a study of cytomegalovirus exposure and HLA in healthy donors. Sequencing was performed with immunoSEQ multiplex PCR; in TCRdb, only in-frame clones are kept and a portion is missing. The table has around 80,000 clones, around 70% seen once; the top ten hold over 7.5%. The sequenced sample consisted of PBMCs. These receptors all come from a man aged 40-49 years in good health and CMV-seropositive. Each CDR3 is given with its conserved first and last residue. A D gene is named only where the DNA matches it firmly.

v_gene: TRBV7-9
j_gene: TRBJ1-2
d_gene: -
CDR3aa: CSSSSAGSTNYGYTF

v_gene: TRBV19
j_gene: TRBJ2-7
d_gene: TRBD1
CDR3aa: CASSPGTVRGEQYF

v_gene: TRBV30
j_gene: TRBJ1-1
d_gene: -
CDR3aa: CAWIDSSSFF

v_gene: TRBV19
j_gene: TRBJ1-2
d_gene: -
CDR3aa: CASNEGAKDGYTF

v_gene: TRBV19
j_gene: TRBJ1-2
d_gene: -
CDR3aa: CASSLEATEDYGYTF

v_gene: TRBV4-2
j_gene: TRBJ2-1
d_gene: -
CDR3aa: CASSQDGSSYNEQFF

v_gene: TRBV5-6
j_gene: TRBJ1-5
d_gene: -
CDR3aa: CASSQGGGFGNQPQHF

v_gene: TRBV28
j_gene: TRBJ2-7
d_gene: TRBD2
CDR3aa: CASSLPAGGEQYF

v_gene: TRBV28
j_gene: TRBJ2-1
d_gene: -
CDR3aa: CASRTQAVPEQFF

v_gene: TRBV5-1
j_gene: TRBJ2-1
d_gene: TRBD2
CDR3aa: CASSPSLAGGIYNEQFF

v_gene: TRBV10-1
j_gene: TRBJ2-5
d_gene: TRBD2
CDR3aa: CASSDGRGAALETQYF

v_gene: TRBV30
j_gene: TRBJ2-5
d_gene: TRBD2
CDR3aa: CAWGHNSGRGETQYF

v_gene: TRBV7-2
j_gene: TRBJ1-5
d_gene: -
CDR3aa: CASTPGRGNQPQHF

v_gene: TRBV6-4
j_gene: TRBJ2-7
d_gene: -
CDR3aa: CASSVDSGYEQYF

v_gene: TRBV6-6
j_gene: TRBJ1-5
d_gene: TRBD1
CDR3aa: CASSYRDRGEPQHF

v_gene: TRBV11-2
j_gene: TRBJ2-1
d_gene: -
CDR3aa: CASSLETRVEQFF

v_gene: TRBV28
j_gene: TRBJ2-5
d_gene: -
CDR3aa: CASSSRGQGRIHETQYF

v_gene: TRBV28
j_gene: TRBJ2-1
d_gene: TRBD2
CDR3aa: CASIPGLGLGEQFF

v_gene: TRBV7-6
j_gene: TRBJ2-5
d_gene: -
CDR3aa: CASSPEVGQTKETQYF

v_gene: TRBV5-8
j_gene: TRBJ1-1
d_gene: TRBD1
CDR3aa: CASRLFGTGVVNTEAFF

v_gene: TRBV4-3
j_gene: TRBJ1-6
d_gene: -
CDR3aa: CASSQDRAGSPLHF

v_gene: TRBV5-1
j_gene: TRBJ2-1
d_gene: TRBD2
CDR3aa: CASSFGTSGSDEQFF

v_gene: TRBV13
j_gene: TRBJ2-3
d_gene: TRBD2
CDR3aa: CASSATVATSGISTDTQYF

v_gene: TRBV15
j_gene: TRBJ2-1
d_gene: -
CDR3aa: CATSRDHGVSYNEQFF

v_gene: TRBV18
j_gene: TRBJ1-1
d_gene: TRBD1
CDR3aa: CASSLFTGDMNTEAFF

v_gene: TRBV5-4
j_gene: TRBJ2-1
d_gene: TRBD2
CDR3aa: CASSSHSGGASGEQFF

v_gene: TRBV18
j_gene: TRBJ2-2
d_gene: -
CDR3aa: CASSPPERLIANTGELFF

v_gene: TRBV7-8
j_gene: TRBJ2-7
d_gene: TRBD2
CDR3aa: CASSSSRGAKSGRSYEQYF

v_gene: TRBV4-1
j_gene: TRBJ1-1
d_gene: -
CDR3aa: CASSQDSVQANTEAFF

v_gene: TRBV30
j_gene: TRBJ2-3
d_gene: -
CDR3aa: CAWRASGHSTDTQYF

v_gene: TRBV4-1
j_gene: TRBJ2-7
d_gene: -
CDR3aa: CASSPSAAGLSSYEQYF

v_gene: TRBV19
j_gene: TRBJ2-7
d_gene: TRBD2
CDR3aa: CASSMRNSGDHEQYF

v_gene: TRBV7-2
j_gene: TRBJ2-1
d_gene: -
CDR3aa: CASSFQGYNEQFF

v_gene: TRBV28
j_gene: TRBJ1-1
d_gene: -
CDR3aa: CASTIGGLNTEAFF

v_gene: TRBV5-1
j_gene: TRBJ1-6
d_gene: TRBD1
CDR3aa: CASSLYGQGNNSPLHF

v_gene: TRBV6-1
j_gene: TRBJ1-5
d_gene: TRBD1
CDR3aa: CASEEGQGARQPQHF

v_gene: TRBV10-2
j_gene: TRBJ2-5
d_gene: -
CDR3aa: CASRNMNRETQYF

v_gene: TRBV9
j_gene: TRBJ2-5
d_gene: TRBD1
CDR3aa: CASSPGQLQETQYF

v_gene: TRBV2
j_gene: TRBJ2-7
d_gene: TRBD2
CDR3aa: CASSVEAIAGVRDEQYF

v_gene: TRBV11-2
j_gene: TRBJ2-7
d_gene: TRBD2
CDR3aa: CASSLESTSGTEQYF

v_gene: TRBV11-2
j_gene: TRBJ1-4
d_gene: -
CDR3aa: CASSLGTYSEKLFF